These 16 T cell receptor beta chains originate from one sample sequenced in a study of a mutant IDH1 vaccine in newly diagnosed glioma. Method: immunoSEQ multiplex PCR; TCRdb's copy keeps in-frame clones and lacks some. The profile shows around 30,000 clones, more than 55% of them singletons. Their recognized antigens are unknown. Time point meaning: week 5, during vaccination. Topical imiquimod was applied with each vaccine dose, which held 300 ug of mutant IDH1 20-mer peptide. The material was PBMCs, obtained from a glioma patient whose treatment included an IDH1 peptide vaccine. These receptor sequences come from a young woman with glioma.

This clone was seen a handful of times. V is TRBV6-1 and J is TRBJ1-1, with 8 nucleotides matching TRBD1. The CDR3 consists of 14 residues. Looked up from germline, CDR1 is MNHNS and CDR2 is SASEGT. After removal of 10 bases from V and 1 base from J, the junction contained 8 bases not matched to a gene. CDR3 amino acids: CATGQGLQNTEAFF. The CDR3 coding sequence is TGTGCCACCGGACAGGGACTACAGAACACTGAAGCTTTCTTT.

The chain employs TRBV4-1 and TRBJ1-1, with a tentative D call TRBD1 (5 bases). The CDR3 spans 14 residues. The germline V gene encodes CDR1 MGHRA and CDR2 YSYEKL. V lost 4 bases and J lost 4, with 13 bases in between. DNA of the CDR3: TGCGCCAGCAGCCCTACGATAGGGGCCACTGAAGCTTTCTTT. This translates into CASSPTIGATEAFF.

This rearrangement joins TRBV14 to TRBJ2-2; weak D call: TRBD1 (5 bases). V was cut by 1 base and J by 4 bases, with 16 bases left in between. Germline V lookup: CDR1 SGHDN, CDR2 FVKESK. This CDR3 contains 17 residues. This CDR3 reads CASSQAPTSTVTGELFF. In nucleotides, the CDR3 is TGTGCCAGCAGCCAAGCCCCTACCTCGACAGTCACCGGGGAGCTGTTTTTT.

This clone has just one count. V gene TRBV7-9 combines with J gene TRBJ2-5; D is unresolved. CDR1 is SEHNR and CDR2 is FQNEAQ in the germline V gene (reference sequence). The ends were cut back, 1 base at V and 2 bases at J, with 5 bases in the middle. The CDR3 consists of 13 residues. This chain's CDR3 is CASSLGGQETQYF. The CDR3, as DNA: TGTGCCAGCAGCTTAGGTGGGCAAGAGACCCAGTACTTC.

For the CDR3, the DNA is TGTGCCACCAGCTCGGAAAGTTTCTCTGGGGCCAACGTCCTGACTTTC. It is translated as CATSSESFSGANVLTF. The rearrangement uses TRBV15 and TRBJ2-6; D uncertain. The CDR3 has 16 residues. The germline gives CDR1 LNHNV, CDR2 YYDKDF (reference sequence). V gave up 5 bases and J gave up 0 bases, with 11 bases separating them.

V is TRBV7-8 and J is TRBJ1-3; maybe TRBD1 (6 bases). The CDR3 runs to 15 residues. Germline V gives CDR1 SGHVS, CDR2 FQNEAQ. V lost 6 bases and J 4 bases, leaving 16 bases between the germline ends. CDR3: CASRKQRDIGNTIYF. As DNA, the CDR3 is TGTGCCAGCAGAAAACAGAGGGACATAGGAAACACCATATATTTT. The whole variable domain, remainder taken from reference TRBV7-8 and TRBJ1-3, is GAGVSQSPRYKVAKRGQDVALRCDPISGHVSLFWYQQALGQGPEFLTYFQNEAQLDKSGLPSDRFFAERPEGSVSTLKIQRTQQEDSAVYLCASRKQRDIGNTIYFGEGSWLTVV.

This clone occurred once. The chain carries TRBV6-1 and TRBJ1-2; D call uncertain. CDR3 length: 13 residues. V lost 1 base to trimming and J lost 4 bases, with 7 bases between them. Germline V lookup: CDR1 MNHNS, CDR2 SASEGT. The CDR3 region has the DNA TGTGCCAGCAGTGAAGGGGATCCCTATGGCTACACCTTC. This translates into CASSEGDPYGYTF.

The genes are TRBV6-5 and TRBJ2-5, with D possibly matching TRBD2 (6 bases). Trimming took 2 bases from V and 1 from J, leaving 11 bases between them. Germline V gene lookup returns CDR1 MNHEY and CDR2 SVGAGI. The CDR3 consists of 15 residues. Written as DNA, the CDR3 is TGTGCCAGCAGTTACCTGGACGGGGGCCAAGAGACCCAGTACTTC. This sequence encodes CASSYLDGGQETQYF.

This clone was counted only a few times. The V and J genes are TRBV9 and TRBJ1-4; D is unclear. V was cut by 4 bases and J by 7 bases, with 14 bases left in between. The CDR3 covers 14 residues. Germline V lookup: CDR1 SGDLS, CDR2 YYNGEE. DNA of the CDR3: TGTGCCAGCAGCCCTAGGTACGGCGGTGAAAAACTGTTTTTT. As protein: CASSPRYGGEKLFF.

This CDR3 reads CASSVGGSLLYEQFF. For the CDR3, the DNA is TGTGCCAGTAGTGTGGGGGGGAGCCTCCTTTATGAGCAGTTCTTC. The genes are TRBV19 and TRBJ2-1, with TRBD2 identical over 7 bases. The germline V gene encodes CDR1 LNHDA and CDR2 SQIVND (reference sequence). After removal of 5 bases from V and 8 bases from J, the junction contained 12 bases not matched to a gene. The CDR3 covers 15 residues.

The count of this clone is one. The V gene is TRBV4-1, the J gene TRBJ2-4; 9 positions match TRBD2. CDR1 is MGHRA and CDR2 is YSYEKL in the germline V gene. V trimming: 0 bases; J trimming: 5 bases; junction bases outside the gene matches: 5. The CDR3 contains 16 residues. CDR3 loop: CASSQEGTSTENIQYF. CDR3 coding DNA: TGCGCCAGCAGCCAAGAAGGGACTAGCACAGAAAACATTCAGTACTTC.

The rearrangement uses TRBV18 and TRBJ1-2; D uncertain. CDR1 is KGHSH, CDR2 LQKENI, per germline. V lost 2 bases to trimming and J lost 4 bases, with 14 bases between them. The CDR3 contains 15 residues. CDR3 sequence (DNA): TGTGCCAGCTCACCAGGGGAAGGGTTTGTCTATGGCTACACCTTC. Translating it yields CASSPGEGFVYGYTF.

This clone has only a few counts. CDR3: CASSTTATNEKLFF. The CDR3 DNA reads as TGTGCCAGCAGCACCACAGCAACTAATGAAAAACTGTTTTTT. The J gene is TRBJ1-4, the V gene TRBV9; D uncertain. Germline V gives CDR1 SGDLS, CDR2 YYNGEE. The length of the CDR3 is 14 residues. V dropped 4 bases and J dropped 0 bases, with 7 bases sitting between them.

The V gene is TRBV5-1, the J gene TRBJ1-4, with D tentatively TRBD1 (5 bases). There are 14 residues in the CDR3. V was clipped by 1 base and J by 5 bases, with 9 bases between them. Germline CDR1 and CDR2: SGHRS and YFSETQ. The CDR3: CASSLNRPNEKLFF. The CDR3 DNA reads as TGCGCCAGCAGCTTGAACAGGCCGAATGAAAAACTGTTTTTT.

The chain couples TRBV14 to TRBJ2-1; TRBD1 is a possible D gene (6 bases). The germline CDR1 and CDR2 sequences are SGHDN and FVKESK. The CDR3 is 16 residues long. Trimming shortened V by 4 bases and J by 8 bases, and 21 bases separated the two germline ends. The CDR3 sequence: CASSRNRDPRSDEQFF. The CDR3 nucleotides are TGTGCCAGCAGCCGAAACAGGGACCCGCGGTCCGATGAGCAGTTCTTC.

This chain joins TRBV10-3 and TRBJ2-5; no clear D. The CDR3 is 14 amino acids. The germline gives CDR1 ENHRY, CDR2 SYGVKD. V was clipped by 0 bases and J by 2 bases, with 7 bases between them. The CDR3 coding sequence is TGTGCCATCAGTGAGTCGACGGTTCAAGAGACCCAGTACTTC. Its protein is CAISESTVQETQYF.